Each of the 27 T cell receptor beta chains below was sequenced from the same sample in a study of cytomegalovirus exposure and HLA in healthy donors. Primers included in the PCR were 60 Vbeta and 13 Jbeta primers. Profiled with immunoSEQ multiplex PCR; TCRdb holds only in-frame clones, not every one. The sample has around 200,000 clones, about 80% seen once. Sequences were obtained from PBMCs. These TCRs come from a woman aged 55-75 years in good health and CMV-seropositive.

This rearrangement joins TRBV5-1 to TRBJ2-5, with a weak D call TRBD1 (5 bases). The V gene lost 5 bases and the J gene lost 3 bases, with 11 bases spanning the gap. This CDR3 comprises 13 residues. Per germline, CDR1 SGHRS and CDR2 YFSETQ. DNA for the CDR3: TGCGCCAGCAGTTGGCAGGGCGAAGAGACCCAGTACTTC. Translated, it gives CASSWQGEETQYF.

The genes are TRBV6-5 and TRBJ2-5, with TRBD2 matching over 11 bases. The CDR3 consists of 14 residues. The junction had 7 bases not matched to a gene; V was cut back by 5 bases and J by 8 bases. Per the germline V gene, CDR1 is MNHEY and CDR2 is SVGAGI. In DNA form, the CDR3 reads TGTGCCAGCAGTCCGCGACTAGCGGGAAGTACCCAGTACTTC. Translating gives CASSPRLAGSTQYF.

This chain joins TRBV7-9 and TRBJ2-1, with TRBD1 identical over 8 bases. Germline values: CDR1 SEHNR, CDR2 FQNEAQ (reference sequence). Unmatched junction bases numbered 16, after V lost 5 bases and J lost 1 base. The CDR3 extends over 19 amino acids. CDR3 region: CASSRRQGIARGSYNEQFF. The CDR3 bases are TGTGCCAGCAGCCGCCGACAGGGGATTGCCAGAGGTTCCTACAATGAGCAGTTCTTC.

This clone has only a few counts. The V gene is TRBV10-2, the J gene TRBJ1-5; the D gene is possibly TRBD1 (5 bases). CDR1 is WSHSY, CDR2 SAAADI, per germline. The V end lost 3 bases, the J end lost 7 bases, and 10 bases lay between the germline ends. The length of the CDR3 is 13 residues. The chain's CDR3 is CASSDRREQPQHF. The CDR3 DNA reads as TGCGCCAGCAGTGACCGCAGGGAACAGCCCCAGCATTTT.

This clone turned up a few times. The rearrangement joins TRBV2 to TRBJ1-1; D not resolved. CDR1 is SNHLY, CDR2 FYNNEI, per germline. Trimming removed 8 bases at V and 1 base at J, with 8 bases between. This CDR3 is 12 amino acids long. DNA of the CDR3: TGTGCCAGCTACGCGTGGAACACTGAAGCTTTCTTT. Translating gives CASYAWNTEAFF. Combining the CDR3 with reference TRBV2 and TRBJ1-1 gives the whole variable domain EPEVTQTPSHQVTQMGQEVILRCVPISNHLYFYWYRQILGQKVEFLVSFYNNEISEKSEIFDDQFSVERPDGSNFTLKIRSTKLEDSAMYFCASYAWNTEAFFGQGTRLTVV.

The V call is TRBV19, the J call TRBJ2-1, with D unclear. Germline V lookup: CDR1 LNHDA, CDR2 SQIVND (reference sequence). V lost 4 bases to trimming and J lost 1 base, with 11 bases between them. The CDR3 has 15 amino acids. CDR3 nucleotides: TGTGCCAGTAGTAGCCAGCGCGGATCCTACAATGAGCAGTTCTTC. It translates to CASSSQRGSYNEQFF.

The chain uses TRBV18 and TRBJ1-2, with D hard to call. The CDR3 spans 11 residues. Deletions cut 6 bases from V and 3 bases from J, with 5 bases between. Germline V CDR1 and CDR2: KGHSH, LQKENI. CDR3 DNA sequence: TGTGCCAGCTCGGAGGACTATGGCTACACCTTC. This translates into CASSEDYGYTF. Filled out from reference TRBV18 and TRBJ1-2, the complete variable domain reads NAGVMQNPRHLVRRRGQEARLRCSPMKGHSHVYWYRQLPEEGLKFMVYLQKENIIDESGMPKERFSAEFPKEGPSILRIQQVVRGDSAAYFCASSEDYGYTFGSGTRLTVV.

V is TRBV28 and J is TRBJ1-5; maybe TRBD1 (6 bases). Germline assignment: CDR1 MDHEN and CDR2 SYDVKM. V lost 5 bases to trimming and J lost 2 bases, with 13 bases between them. CDR3 length equals 15 residues. This chain's CDR3 is CASSVQGRGNQPQHF. The CDR3 nucleotides read TGTGCCAGCAGTGTACAGGGAAGGGGCAATCAGCCCCAGCATTTT. Supplemented by reference TRBV28 and TRBJ1-5, the full variable domain reads DVKVTQSSRYLVKRTGEKVFLECVQDMDHENMFWYRQDPGLGLRLIYFSYDVKMKEKGDIPEGYSVSREKKERFSLILESASTNQTSMYLCASSVQGRGNQPQHFGDGTRLSIL.

This clone came up a few times. V and J are TRBV19 and TRBJ2-2; D possibly corresponds to TRBD1 (6 bases). V dropped 4 bases and J dropped 5 bases, with 11 bases sitting between them. CDR1 and CDR2 from the germline V gene are LNHDA and SQIVND (reference sequence). CDR3 length equals 14 residues. CDR3 in DNA: TGTGCCAGTAGTACCCAGGGGTGGACCGGGGAGCTGTTTTTT. It yields the protein CASSTQGWTGELFF.

The chain employs TRBV28 and TRBJ1-2; D may be TRBD1 (5 bases). The V gene lost 6 bases and the J gene lost 7 bases, with 21 bases spanning the gap. This CDR3 comprises 15 residues. Per germline, CDR1 MDHEN and CDR2 SYDVKM. The chain's CDR3 is CASRPRGRAGGGYTF. The CDR3 DNA reads TGTGCCAGCAGACCTCGTGGGAGGGCTGGGGGTGGCTACACCTTC.

The rearrangement links TRBV5-1 to TRBJ1-1; D is possibly TRBD1 (6 bases). Germline loops: CDR1 SGHRS, CDR2 YFSETQ. The CDR3 is 13 residues long. V was cut by 3 bases and J by 4 bases, with 10 bases left in between. CDR3 amino acids: CASSSQGGTEAFF. The CDR3, as DNA: TGCGCCAGCAGCTCACAGGGTGGCACTGAAGCTTTCTTT. The variable domain in full, completed from reference TRBV5-1 and TRBJ1-1, reads KAGVTQTPRYLIKTRGQQVTLSCSPISGHRSVSWYQQTPGQGLQFLFEYFSETQRNKGNFPGRFSGRQFSNSRSEMNVSTLELGDSALYLCASSSQGGTEAFFGQGTRLTVV.

This clone occurred a few times. The genes are TRBV27 and TRBJ2-3; TRBD2 matches at 7 bases. Germline V lookup: CDR1 MNHEY, CDR2 SMNVEV (reference sequence). Losses at the gene ends were 10 bases for V and 5 bases for J; bases not matched to a gene: 12. This CDR3 is built from 14 residues. CDR3 region: CATLRGGSLDTQYF. The CDR3 region has the DNA TGTGCCACCCTCCGGGGCGGGAGTTTAGATACGCAGTATTTT.

The chain is built from TRBV9 and TRBJ1-1; D may be TRBD1 (6 bases). The CDR3 has 14 amino acids. The V gene's germline CDR1 is SGDLS and CDR2 YYNGEE. V lost 0 bases to trimming and J lost 6 bases, with 12 bases between them. The CDR3 spells CASSVGLGGAEAFF. DNA for the CDR3: TGTGCCAGCAGCGTAGGGTTAGGGGGGGCTGAAGCTTTCTTT.

The chain joins TRBV27 to TRBJ2-5; 7 nucleotides agree with TRBD2. The DNA end lines up better with TRBJ2-7; the J call may be wrong. This CDR3 comprises 12 residues. The germline CDR1 and CDR2 sequences are MNHEY and SMNVEV (reference sequence). CDR3 in DNA: TGTGCCAGCAGTTTGCGGGGGACCGAGCAGTACTTC. Translated, it gives CASSLRGTEQYF.

This chain joins TRBV10-2 and TRBJ2-5, with D possibly being TRBD2 (5 bases). V lost 7 bases and J 5 bases, leaving 20 bases between the germline ends. The CDR3 consists of 15 residues. CDR1 is WSHSY and CDR2 is SAAADI in the germline V gene. This CDR3 is CASKDLLAVGETQYF. Written as DNA, the CDR3 is TGCGCCAGCAAAGACCTTCTAGCCGTCGGGGAGACCCAGTACTTC.

This chain connects TRBV6-1 to TRBJ2-3; 8 bases match TRBD2. This CDR3 contains 16 residues. The ends lost 1 base at V and 4 bases at J; junction bases unmatched: 7. The germline V gene has CDR1 MNHNS and CDR2 SASEGT. For the CDR3, the DNA is TGTGCCAGCAGTGAAGGACGGGGGGGGTTCGCAGATACGCAGTATTTT. Translating gives CASSEGRGGFADTQYF.

The rearrangement joins TRBV5-4 to TRBJ1-6; a weak D match, TRBD1 (5 bases). The CDR3 spans 15 residues. CDR1 and CDR2 from the germline V gene are SGHNT and YYREEE (reference sequence). The V and J ends lost 7 bases and 6 bases respectively, with 17 bases between them. The CDR3 bases are TGTGCCAGCGGCGCCGGGGGGGGAGGTAATTCACCCCTCCACTTT. Translated, it gives CASGAGGGGNSPLHF.

The chain has TRBV7-8 and TRBJ2-3; the D gene is possibly TRBD1 (7 bases). Trimming shortened V by 5 bases and J by 2 bases, and 11 bases separated the two germline ends. Germline CDR1 reads SGHVS; CDR2 reads FQNEAQ. The CDR3 is 14 residues long. The CDR3 coding sequence is TGTGCCAGCAGCGCGGGACAGTCCACAGATACGCAGTATTTT. Residues: CASSAGQSTDTQYF.

The V and J genes are TRBV25-1 and TRBJ1-2; perhaps TRBD1 as D (6 bases). The germline V gene has CDR1 MGHDK and CDR2 SYGVNS. V lost 4 bases and J lost 7, with 13 bases in between. The CDR3 totals 13 residues. The CDR3 DNA follows: TGTGCCAGCAGTGTGACAGGAGGTGGTGGCTACACCTTC. Translation gives CASSVTGGGGYTF.

The chain carries TRBV4-1 and TRBJ2-1; a possible D gene is TRBD2 (7 bases). CDR1 is MGHRA and CDR2 is YSYEKL in the germline V gene. The CDR3 covers 17 residues. Deletions cut 0 bases from V and 0 bases from J, with 12 bases between. CDR3 bases: TGCGCCAGCAGCCAAGATCGGGGGGCCTCCTCCTACAATGAGCAGTTCTTC. It yields the protein CASSQDRGASSYNEQFF.

This clone was counted only a few times. The V gene is TRBV11-2, the J gene TRBJ2-1; D is possibly TRBD2 (6 bases). The CDR3 consists of 18 residues. From germline, CDR1 is SGHAT and CDR2 FQNNGV. With 1 base removed from V and 2 bases from J, the gap between germline ends came to 18 bases. The DNA for the CDR3 is TGTGCCAGCAGCTTAGCAGGGCTTGGCGGGGCCACCTACAATGAGCAGTTCTTC. It translates to CASSLAGLGGATYNEQFF.

The J gene is TRBJ2-7, the V gene TRBV4-2; 11 bases are shared with TRBD2. J was trimmed by 4 bases and V by 6 bases; bases with no gene match: 5. The CDR3 spans 14 residues. Germline assignment: CDR1 LGHNA and CDR2 YNFKEQ. CDR3 bases: TGTGCCAGCAGGAGACTAGCGGGACGATACGAGCAGTACTTC. This gives the protein CASRRLAGRYEQYF.

This chain joins TRBV29-1 and TRBJ2-3; the D is unclear. Germline V gene data show CDR1 as SQVTM and CDR2 as ANQGSEA. Trimming took off 4 bases at V and 0 bases at J, with 8 bases between the two ends. The CDR3 covers 13 residues. The CDR3: CSVAQRSTDTQYF. Here the CDR3 DNA reads TGCAGCGTTGCACAAAGAAGCACAGATACGCAGTATTTT.

J is TRBJ2-3 and V is TRBV7-9; 8 nucleotides align to TRBD2. CDR1 is SEHNR and CDR2 is FQNEAQ in the germline V gene (reference sequence). This CDR3 contains 18 residues. The junction had 23 bases not matched to a gene; V was cut back by 5 bases and J by 10 bases. The CDR3 DNA reads TGTGCCAGCAGCACAATGGGAGGTCCGGGAGGGTTACAGACGGCGCAGTATTTT. Translating it yields CASSTMGGPGGLQTAQYF.

The chain links TRBV18 to TRBJ1-1; 7 nucleotides match TRBD1. Germline CDR1 KGHSH, CDR2 LQKENI. V lost 4 bases, J lost 2 bases, and 4 bases stayed unmatched. This CDR3 is 14 amino acids long. The DNA for the CDR3 is TGTGCCAGCTCACAAGACAGGGACAACACTGAAGCTTTCTTT. Its translation is CASSQDRDNTEAFF.

The chain employs TRBV19 and TRBJ1-1; D is unresolved. This CDR3 is 15 amino acids long. The V end lost 6 bases, the J end lost 0 bases, and 14 bases lay between the germline ends. CDR1 and CDR2 from the germline V gene are LNHDA and SQIVND (reference sequence). The CDR3 here is CASSILYEVNTEAFF. For the CDR3, the DNA is TGTGCCAGTAGCATCCTTTACGAGGTGAACACTGAAGCTTTCTTT.

This sequence joins TRBV5-4 and TRBJ1-2; no clear D. V lost 1 base and J 5 bases, leaving 6 bases between the germline ends. Germline V gives CDR1 SGHNT, CDR2 YYREEE (reference sequence). The CDR3 has 12 residues. The CDR3 DNA follows: TGTGCCAGCAGCTTGATTTCTTATGGCTACACCTTC. This gives the protein CASSLISYGYTF.